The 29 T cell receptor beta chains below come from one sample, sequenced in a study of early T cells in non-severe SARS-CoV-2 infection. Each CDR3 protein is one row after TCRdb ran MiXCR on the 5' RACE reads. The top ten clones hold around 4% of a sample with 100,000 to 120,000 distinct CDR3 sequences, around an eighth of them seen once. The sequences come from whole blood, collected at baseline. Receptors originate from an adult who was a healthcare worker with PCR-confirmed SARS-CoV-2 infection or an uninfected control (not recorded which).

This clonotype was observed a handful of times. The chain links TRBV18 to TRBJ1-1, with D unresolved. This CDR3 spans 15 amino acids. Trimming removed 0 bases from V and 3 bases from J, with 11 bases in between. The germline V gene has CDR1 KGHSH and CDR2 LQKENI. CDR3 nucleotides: TGTGCCAGCTCACCACCTAATAAACGGGACACTGAAGCTTTCTTT. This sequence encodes CASSPPNKRDTEAFF.

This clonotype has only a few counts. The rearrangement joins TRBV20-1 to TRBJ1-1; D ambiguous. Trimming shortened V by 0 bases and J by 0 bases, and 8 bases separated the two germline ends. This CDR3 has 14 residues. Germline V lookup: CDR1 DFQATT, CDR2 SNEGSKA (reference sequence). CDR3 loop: CSARDARLNTEAFF. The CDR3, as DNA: TGCAGTGCTAGAGATGCCCGATTGAACACTGAAGCTTTCTTT.

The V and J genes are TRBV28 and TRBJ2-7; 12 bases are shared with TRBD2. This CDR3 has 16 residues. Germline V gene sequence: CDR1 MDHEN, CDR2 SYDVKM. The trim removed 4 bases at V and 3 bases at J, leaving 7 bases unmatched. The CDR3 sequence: CASSSPATSGSYEQYF. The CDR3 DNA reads TGTGCCAGCAGTTCCCCTGCGACTAGCGGGAGCTACGAGCAGTACTTC.

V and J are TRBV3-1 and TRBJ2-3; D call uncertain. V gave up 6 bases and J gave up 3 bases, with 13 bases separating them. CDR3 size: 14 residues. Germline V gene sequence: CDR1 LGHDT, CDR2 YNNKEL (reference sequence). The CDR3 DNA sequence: TGTGCCAGCAGAGAGGCCGGGCGGACAGATACGCAGTATTTT. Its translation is CASREAGRTDTQYF.

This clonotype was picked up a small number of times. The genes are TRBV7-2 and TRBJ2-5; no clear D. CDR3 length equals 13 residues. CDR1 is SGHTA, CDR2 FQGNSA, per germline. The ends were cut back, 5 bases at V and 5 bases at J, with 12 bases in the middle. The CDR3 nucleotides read TGTGCCAGCAGCCCATCGATGGGGGAGACCCAGTACTTC. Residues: CASSPSMGETQYF.

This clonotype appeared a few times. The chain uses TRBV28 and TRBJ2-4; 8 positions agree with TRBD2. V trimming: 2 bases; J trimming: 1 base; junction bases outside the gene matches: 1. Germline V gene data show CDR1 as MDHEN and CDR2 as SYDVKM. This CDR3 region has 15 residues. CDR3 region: CASSLGGGAKNIQYF. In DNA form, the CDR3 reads TGTGCCAGCAGTTTAGGCGGGGGGGCCAAAAACATTCAGTACTTC. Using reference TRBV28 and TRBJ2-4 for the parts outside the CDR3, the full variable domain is DVKVTQSSRYLVKRTGEKVFLECVQDMDHENMFWYRQDPGLGLRLIYFSYDVKMKEKGDIPEGYSVSREKKERFSLILESASTNQTSMYLCASSLGGGAKNIQYFGAGTRLSVL.

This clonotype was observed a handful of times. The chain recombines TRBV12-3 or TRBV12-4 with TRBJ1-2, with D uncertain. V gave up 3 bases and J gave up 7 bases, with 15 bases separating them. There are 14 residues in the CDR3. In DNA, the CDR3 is TGTGCCAGCAGTTTTGGCCGGAACAGTGGTGGCTACACCTTC. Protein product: CASSFGRNSGGYTF.

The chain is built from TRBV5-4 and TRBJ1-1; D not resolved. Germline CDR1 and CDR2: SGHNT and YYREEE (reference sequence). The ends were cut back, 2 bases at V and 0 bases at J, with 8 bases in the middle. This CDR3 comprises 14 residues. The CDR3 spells CASSFNNMNTEAFF. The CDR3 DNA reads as TGTGCCAGCAGCTTTAATAATATGAACACTGAAGCTTTCTTT.

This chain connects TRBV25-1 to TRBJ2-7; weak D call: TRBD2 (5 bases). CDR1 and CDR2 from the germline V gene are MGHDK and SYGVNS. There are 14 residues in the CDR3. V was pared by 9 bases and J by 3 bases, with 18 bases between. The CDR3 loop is CARNRTGLLYEQYF. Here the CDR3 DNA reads TGTGCCAGAAACCGGACTGGCCTACTCTACGAGCAGTACTTC.

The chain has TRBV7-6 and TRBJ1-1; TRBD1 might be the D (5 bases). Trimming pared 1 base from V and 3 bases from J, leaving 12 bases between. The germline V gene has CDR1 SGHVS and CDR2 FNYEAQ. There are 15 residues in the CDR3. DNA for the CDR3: TGTGCCAGCAGCTTAGGAGTCCAGGGAGACACTGAAGCTTTCTTT. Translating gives CASSLGVQGDTEAFF.

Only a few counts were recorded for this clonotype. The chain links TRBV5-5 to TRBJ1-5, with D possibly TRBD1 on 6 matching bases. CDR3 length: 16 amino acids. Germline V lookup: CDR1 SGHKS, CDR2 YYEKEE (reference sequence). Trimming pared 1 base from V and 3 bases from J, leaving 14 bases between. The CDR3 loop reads CASSLSGTGINQPQHF. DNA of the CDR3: TGTGCCAGCAGCTTGAGCGGAACAGGGATCAATCAGCCCCAGCATTTT.

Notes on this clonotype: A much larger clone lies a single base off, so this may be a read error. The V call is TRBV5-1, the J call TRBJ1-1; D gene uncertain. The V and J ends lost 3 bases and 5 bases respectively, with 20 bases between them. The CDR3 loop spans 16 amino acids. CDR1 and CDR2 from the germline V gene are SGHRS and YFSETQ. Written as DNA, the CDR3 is TGCGCCAGCAGCTCGATAGTGGCAGGTGGAGGTACTGAAGCTTTCTTT. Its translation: CASSSIVAGGGTEAFF.

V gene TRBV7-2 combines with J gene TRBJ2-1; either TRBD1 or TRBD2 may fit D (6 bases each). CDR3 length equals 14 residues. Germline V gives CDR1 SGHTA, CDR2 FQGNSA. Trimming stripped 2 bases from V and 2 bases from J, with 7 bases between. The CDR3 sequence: CASSLRGAYNEQFF. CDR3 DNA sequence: TGTGCCAGCAGCTTAAGGGGGGCCTACAATGAGCAGTTCTTC.

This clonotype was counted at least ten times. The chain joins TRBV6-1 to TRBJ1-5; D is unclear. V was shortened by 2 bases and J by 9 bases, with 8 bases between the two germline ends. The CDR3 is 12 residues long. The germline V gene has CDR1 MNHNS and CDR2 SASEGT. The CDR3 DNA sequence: TGTGCCAGCAGTGAAAGGCCCTTGCCCCAGCATTTT. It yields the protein CASSERPLPQHF.

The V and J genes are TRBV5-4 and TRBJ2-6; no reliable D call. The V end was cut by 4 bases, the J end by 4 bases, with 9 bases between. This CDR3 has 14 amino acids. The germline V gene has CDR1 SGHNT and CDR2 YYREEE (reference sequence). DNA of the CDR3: TGTGCCAGCAGCCGATCCCTGGGGGCCAACGTCCTGACTTTC. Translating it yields CASSRSLGANVLTF.

CDR3 loop: CASSHWTSGTYEQYF. CDR3 sequence (DNA): TGTGCCAGCAGCCATTGGACTAGCGGAACCTACGAGCAGTACTTC. The chain is built from TRBV28 and TRBJ2-7; 10 positions match TRBD2. The CDR3 has 15 residues. The germline V gene has CDR1 MDHEN and CDR2 SYDVKM. V shed 6 bases, J shed 2 bases, and the junction held 7 bases outside the gene matches.

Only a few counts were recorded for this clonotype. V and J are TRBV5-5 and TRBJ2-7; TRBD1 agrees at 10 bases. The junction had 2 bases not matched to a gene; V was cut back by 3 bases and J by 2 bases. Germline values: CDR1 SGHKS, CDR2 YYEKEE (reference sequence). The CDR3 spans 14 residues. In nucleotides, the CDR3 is TGTGCCAGCAGCTGGGGACAGGGGCCCTACGAGCAGTACTTC. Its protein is CASSWGQGPYEQYF.

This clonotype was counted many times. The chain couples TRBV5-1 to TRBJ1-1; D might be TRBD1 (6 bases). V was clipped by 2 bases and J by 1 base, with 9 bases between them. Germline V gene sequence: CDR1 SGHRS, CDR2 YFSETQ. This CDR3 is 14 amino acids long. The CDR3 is CASSLQGANTEAFF. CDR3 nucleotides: TGCGCCAGCAGCTTACAGGGCGCGAACACTGAAGCTTTCTTT.

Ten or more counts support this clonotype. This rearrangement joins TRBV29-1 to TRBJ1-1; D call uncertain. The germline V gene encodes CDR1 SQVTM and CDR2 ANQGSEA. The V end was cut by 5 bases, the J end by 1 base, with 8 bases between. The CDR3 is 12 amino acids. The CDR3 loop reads CSVRAGNTEAFF. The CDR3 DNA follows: TGCAGCGTTAGGGCAGGGAACACTGAAGCTTTCTTT.

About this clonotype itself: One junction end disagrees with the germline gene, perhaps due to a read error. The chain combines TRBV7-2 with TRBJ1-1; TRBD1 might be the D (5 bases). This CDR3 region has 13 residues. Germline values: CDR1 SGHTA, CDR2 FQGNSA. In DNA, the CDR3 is TGTGCCAGCAGTAGGGGAATGAACACTAAAGCTTTCTTT. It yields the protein CASSRGMNTKAFF. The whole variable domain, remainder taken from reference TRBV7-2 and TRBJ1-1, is GAGVSQSPSNKVTEKGKDVELRCDPISGHTALYWYRQSLGQGLEFLIYFQGNSAPDKSGLPSDRFSAERTGGSVSTLTIQRTQQEDSAVYLCASSRGMNTKAFFGQGTRLTVV.

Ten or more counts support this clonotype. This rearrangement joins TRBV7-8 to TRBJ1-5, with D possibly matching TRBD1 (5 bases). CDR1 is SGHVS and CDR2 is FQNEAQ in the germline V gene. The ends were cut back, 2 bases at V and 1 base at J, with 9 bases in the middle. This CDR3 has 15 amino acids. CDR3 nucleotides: TGTGCCAGCAGCTTATGGGGGGAGAGCAATCAGCCCCAGCATTTT. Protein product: CASSLWGESNQPQHF.

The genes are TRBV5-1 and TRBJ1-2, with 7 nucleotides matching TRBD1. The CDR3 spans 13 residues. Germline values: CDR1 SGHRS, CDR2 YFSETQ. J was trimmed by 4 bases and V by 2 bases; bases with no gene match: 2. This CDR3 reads CASSFDRAYGYTF. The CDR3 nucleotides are TGCGCCAGCAGCTTTGACAGGGCCTATGGCTACACCTTC.

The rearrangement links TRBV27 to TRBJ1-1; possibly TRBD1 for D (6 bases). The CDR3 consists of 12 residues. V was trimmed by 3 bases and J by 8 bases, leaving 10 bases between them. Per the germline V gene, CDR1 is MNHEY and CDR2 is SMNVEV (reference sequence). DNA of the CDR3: TGTGCCAGCAGTTTTGGGGGGGCAGAAGCTTTCTTT. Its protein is CASSFGGAEAFF.

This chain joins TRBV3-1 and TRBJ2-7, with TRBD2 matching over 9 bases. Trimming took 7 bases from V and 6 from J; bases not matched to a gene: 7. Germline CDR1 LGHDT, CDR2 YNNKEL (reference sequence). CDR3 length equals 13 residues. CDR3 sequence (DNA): TGTGCCAGCAAACGGGCGGGAGGGCCCGAGCAGTACTTC. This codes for CASKRAGGPEQYF.

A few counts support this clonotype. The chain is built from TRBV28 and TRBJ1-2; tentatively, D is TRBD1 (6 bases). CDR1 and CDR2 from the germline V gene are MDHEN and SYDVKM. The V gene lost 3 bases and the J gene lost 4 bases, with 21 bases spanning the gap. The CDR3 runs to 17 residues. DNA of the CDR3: TGTGCCAGCAGTTTGCCACAGGGTTCCAGGGCCTCCTATGGCTACACCTTC. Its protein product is CASSLPQGSRASYGYTF.

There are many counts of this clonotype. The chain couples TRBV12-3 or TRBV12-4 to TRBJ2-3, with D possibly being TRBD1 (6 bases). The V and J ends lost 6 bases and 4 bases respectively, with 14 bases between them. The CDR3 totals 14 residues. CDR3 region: CASSPTTGSDTQYF. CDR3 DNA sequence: TGTGCCAGCAGCCCAACGACAGGTTCAGATACGCAGTATTTT.

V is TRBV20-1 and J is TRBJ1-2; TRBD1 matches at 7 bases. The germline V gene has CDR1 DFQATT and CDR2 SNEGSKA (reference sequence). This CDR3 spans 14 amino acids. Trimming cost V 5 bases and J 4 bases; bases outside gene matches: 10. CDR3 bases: TGCAGTGCTCCAAGGACAGGAGACCGCTATGGCTACACCTTC. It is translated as CSAPRTGDRYGYTF.

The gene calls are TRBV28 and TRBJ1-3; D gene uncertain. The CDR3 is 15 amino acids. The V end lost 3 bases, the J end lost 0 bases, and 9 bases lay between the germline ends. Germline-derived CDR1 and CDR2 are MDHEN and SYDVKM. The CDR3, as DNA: TGTGCCAGCAGTTTCCCGGGGTTCTCTGGAAACACCATATATTTT. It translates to CASSFPGFSGNTIYF.

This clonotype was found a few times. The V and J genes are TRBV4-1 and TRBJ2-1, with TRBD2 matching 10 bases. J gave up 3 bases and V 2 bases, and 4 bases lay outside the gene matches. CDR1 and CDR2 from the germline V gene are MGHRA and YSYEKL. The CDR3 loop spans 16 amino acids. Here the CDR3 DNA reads TGCGCCAGCAGCCAAAAAGCGGGAGGGGTCTACAATGAGCAGTTCTTC. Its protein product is CASSQKAGGVYNEQFF.